The 11 T cell receptor beta chains in this list originate from one sample, sequenced in a study. TCRdb independently ran MiXCR on the RT-PCR reads; one entry per CDR3 protein. This table holds more than 600,000 distinct CDR3 sequences, 13% to 15% found once. Material for sequencing was memory CD4+ T cells from blood. Receptors were obtained from a female donor in good health, serving as a healthy control.

This clonotype was detected many times. The rearrangement uses TRBV4-3 and TRBJ1-4; TRBD1 matches at 7 bases. Unmatched junction bases numbered 5, after V lost 0 bases and J lost 7 bases. This CDR3 has 15 amino acids. Germline values: CDR1 LGHNA, CDR2 YSLEER. The CDR3 region has the DNA TGCGCCAGCAGCCAAGATCTCAGGGGGAGTGAAAAACTGTTTTTT. Amino acids: CASSQDLRGSEKLFF.

This clonotype was observed a handful of times. The chain uses TRBV20-1 and TRBJ1-1, with D uncertain. CDR3 length: 11 residues. Trimming stripped 5 bases from V and 5 bases from J, with 9 bases between. CDR1 is DFQATT, CDR2 SNEGSKA, per germline (reference sequence). CDR3: CSALSGTEAFF. The CDR3 nucleotides read TGCAGTGCTCTGTCTGGTACTGAAGCTTTCTTT.

The chain is built from TRBV20-1 and TRBJ1-5; TRBD1 is a possible D gene (6 bases). V was shortened by 0 bases and J by 0 bases, with 24 bases between the two germline ends. This CDR3 comprises 20 residues. Germline V CDR1 and CDR2: DFQATT, SNEGSKA (reference sequence). DNA for the CDR3: TGCAGTGCTAGAGATCTGTGGGACCACGGGCAGGGGAATAGCAATCAGCCCCAGCATTTT. Its protein product is CSARDLWDHGQGNSNQPQHF.

This clonotype showed up many times. In DNA, the CDR3 is TGTGCCAGCAGCACCAAGGGCATAGCAGGGGACATTCAGTACTTC. Protein sequence: CASSTKGIAGDIQYF. The chain recombines TRBV5-5 with TRBJ2-4; possibly TRBD1 for D (6 bases). V dropped 4 bases and J dropped 8 bases, with 19 bases sitting between them. The CDR3 is made up of 15 amino acids. CDR1 is SGHKS and CDR2 is YYEKEE in the germline V gene (reference sequence).

This clonotype came up a few times. This rearrangement joins TRBV7-2 to TRBJ2-1, with 7 bases lining up with TRBD1. This CDR3 is built from 17 residues. Trimming removed 1 base from V and 0 bases from J; junction bases left unmatched: 6. CDR1 is SGHTA, CDR2 FQGNSA, per germline. This CDR3 is CASSLEKGAGSYNEQFF. In nucleotides, the CDR3 is TGTGCCAGCAGCTTAGAAAAGGGGGCGGGCTCCTACAATGAGCAGTTCTTC.

This clonotype appeared a few times. V is TRBV7-6 and J is TRBJ1-1; D remains unclear. The CDR3 is made up of 13 amino acids. V was trimmed by 1 base and J by 2 bases, leaving 5 bases between them. Germline CDR1 SGHVS, CDR2 FNYEAQ. Here the CDR3 DNA reads TGTGCCAGCAGCTTAGGCCATAACACTGAAGCTTTCTTT. Its protein product is CASSLGHNTEAFF.

Concerning this clonotype: A much larger clonotype is one base distant, so this may be a read error. The V and J genes are TRBV20-1 and TRBJ1-1; D uncertain. The CDR3 has 14 amino acids. The V and J ends lost 3 bases and 0 bases respectively, with 11 bases between them. Per germline, CDR1 DFQATT and CDR2 SNEGSKA (reference sequence). For the CDR3, the DNA is TGCAGTGCTAGGGTCAGAGTTATGAACACTGAAGCTTTCTTT. Translating it yields CSARVRVMNTEAFF.

This chain uses TRBV6-5 with TRBJ2-1; 9 bases line up with TRBD2. CDR3 length: 14 amino acids. After removal of 2 bases from V and 5 bases from J, the junction contained 1 base not matched to a gene. CDR1 and CDR2 (germline): MNHEY, SVGAGI. The CDR3 sequence: CASSYLAGNNEQFF. CDR3 in DNA: TGTGCCAGCAGTTACCTAGCGGGGAACAATGAGCAGTTCTTC.

This clonotype showed up many times. The chain joins TRBV5-5 to TRBJ2-7; D not resolved. Germline CDR1 SGHKS, CDR2 YYEKEE (reference sequence). The CDR3 consists of 14 residues. The V end lost 1 base, the J end lost 7 bases, and 15 bases lay between the germline ends. The CDR3 coding sequence is TGTGCCAGCAGCTTGAGGGTGTATTCGGATGAGCAGTACTTC. Translation: CASSLRVYSDEQYF.

The chain joins TRBV29-1 to TRBJ2-6; 8 bases line up with TRBD1. Trimming removed 6 bases from V and 0 bases from J; junction bases left unmatched: 1. The CDR3 is 14 residues long. Germline CDR1 is SQVTM and CDR2 is ANQGSEA. The CDR3 bases are TGCAGCGTGGGACAGGCCTCTGGGGCCAACGTCCTGACTTTC. Protein product: CSVGQASGANVLTF. The whole variable domain, remainder taken from reference TRBV29-1 and TRBJ2-6, is SAVISQKPSRDICQRGTSLTIQCQVDSQVTMMFWYRQQPGQSLTLIATANQGSEATYESGFVIDKFPISRPNLTFSTLTVSNMSPEDSSIYLCSVGQASGANVLTFGAGSRLTVL.

A few counts support this clonotype. The genes are TRBV7-9 and TRBJ1-5, with a possible D match to TRBD1 (6 bases). Germline loops: CDR1 SEHNR, CDR2 FQNEAQ (reference sequence). The V and J ends lost 8 bases and 0 bases respectively, with 17 bases between them. The CDR3 runs to 16 residues. CDR3: CASAGGAGDSNQPQHF. The DNA for the CDR3 is TGTGCCAGCGCCGGGGGGGCTGGAGATAGCAATCAGCCCCAGCATTTT.